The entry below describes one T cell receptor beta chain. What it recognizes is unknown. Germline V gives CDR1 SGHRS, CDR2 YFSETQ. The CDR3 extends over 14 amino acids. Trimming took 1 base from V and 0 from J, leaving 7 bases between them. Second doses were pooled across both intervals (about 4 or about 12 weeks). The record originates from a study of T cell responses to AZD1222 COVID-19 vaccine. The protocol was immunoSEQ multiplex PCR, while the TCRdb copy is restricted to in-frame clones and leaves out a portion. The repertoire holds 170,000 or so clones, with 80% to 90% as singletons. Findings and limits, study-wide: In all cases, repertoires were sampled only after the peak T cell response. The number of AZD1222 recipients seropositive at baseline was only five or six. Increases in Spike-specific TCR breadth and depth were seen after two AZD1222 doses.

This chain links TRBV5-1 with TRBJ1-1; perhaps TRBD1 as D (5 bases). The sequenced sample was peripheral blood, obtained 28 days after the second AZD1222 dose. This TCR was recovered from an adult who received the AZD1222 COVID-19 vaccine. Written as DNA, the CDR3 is TGCGCCAGCAGCTTGCGAGGGGTGAACACTGAAGCTTTCTTT. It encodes CASSLRGVNTEAFF.